One and the same sample provided the 28 T cell receptor beta chains below, sequenced in a study of blood T cells in healthy people across ages. A J-beta primer mix and a sample-barcoded 5' primer were used in a second PCR of roughly 7 to 12 cycles. TCRdb analysed the 5' RACE reads with MiXCR anew, one entry per CDR3 protein. The top ten hold 3% of the sample, which has around 800,000 distinct CDR3 sequences, about 26% seen once. These same records also appear under a second study, on T cells of mothers and their children.

The sequenced sample was blood. All receptors derive from a boy aged 5-17 years in good health.

The sample holds a few counts of this clonotype. The CDR3, as DNA: TGTGCCACCAGTGATTTGCCGGGGGGCCGGGGAAATGAGCAGTTCTTC. Its protein is CATSDLPGGRGNEQFF. The chain carries TRBV24-1 and TRBJ2-5, with D tentatively TRBD2 (7 bases). The J call could be wrong; TRBJ2-1 is a better fit for the DNA end. The CDR3 consists of 16 residues. Germline assignment: CDR1 KGHDR and CDR2 SFDVKD.

The chain combines TRBV10-3 with TRBJ2-1; D is possibly TRBD2 (5 bases). Per the germline V gene, CDR1 is ENHRY and CDR2 is SYGVKD. The V end lost 4 bases, the J end lost 5 bases, and 12 bases lay between the germline ends. The CDR3 has 14 amino acids. The CDR3 DNA sequence: TGTGCCATCAGTGTTTCCACTAGTAACAATGAGCAGTTCTTC. It specifies CAISVSTSNNEQFF.

The chain is built from TRBV29-1 and TRBJ2-5; D is perhaps TRBD1 (7 bases). Germline V CDR1 and CDR2: SQVTM, ANQGSEA. V lost 2 bases, J lost 1 base, and 11 bases lay in between. This CDR3 contains 14 residues. This chain's CDR3 is CSVETGEAQETQYF. CDR3 sequence (DNA): TGCAGCGTTGAAACAGGGGAGGCCCAAGAGACCCAGTACTTC.

This clonotype was seen more than once but under ten times. The chain has TRBV28 and TRBJ1-4; TRBD1 is a possible D gene (5 bases). V was cut by 3 bases and J by 8 bases, with 13 bases left in between. Germline lookup yields CDR1 MDHEN and CDR2 SYDVKM. This CDR3 comprises 14 residues. The chain's CDR3 is CASSFGGVREKLFF. CDR3 sequence (DNA): TGTGCCAGCAGTTTTGGGGGTGTAAGAGAAAAACTGTTTTTT.

The chain recombines TRBV7-2 with TRBJ2-1; D is perhaps TRBD2 (6 bases). The V end lost 5 bases, the J end lost 10 bases, and 15 bases lay between the germline ends. Germline-derived CDR1 and CDR2 are SGHTA and FQGNSA. The CDR3 contains 13 residues. CDR3 coding DNA: TGTGCCAGCAGCCCCTGGGACTCTCGGGAGCAGTTCTTC. It codes for CASSPWDSREQFF.

Comments on this clonotype: A read error is possible here, since a much larger clone lies one base away. The CDR3 end shows no conserved phenylalanine or tryptophan, and so a read error is likely. The chain joins TRBV27 to TRBJ1-2; a weak D match, TRBD1 (5 bases). The V end was cut by 3 bases, the J end by 2 bases, with 16 bases between. The CDR3 runs to 16 residues. Germline CDR1 MNHEY, CDR2 SMNVEV (reference sequence). The DNA for the CDR3 is TGTGCCAGCAGTTTTAATGGGGGAGGAAAAAACTATGGCTACACCCTC. Its translation: CASSFNGGGKNYGYTL.

This chain uses TRBV7-2 with TRBJ2-3; maybe TRBD2 (7 bases). CDR1 and CDR2 (germline): SGHTA, FQGNSA. The ends were cut back, 3 bases at V and 4 bases at J, with 20 bases in the middle. The CDR3 length is 17 residues. CDR3 in amino acids: CASSFPVGGVKSDTQYF. The CDR3 DNA reads TGTGCCAGCAGCTTCCCTGTAGGGGGGGTAAAGTCAGATACGCAGTATTTT.

This clonotype was seen only a few times. The chain carries TRBV20-1 and TRBJ2-5; 8 nucleotides match TRBD2. Germline V gene data show CDR1 as DFQATT and CDR2 as SNEGSKA (reference sequence). Trimming removed 4 bases from V and 5 bases from J; junction bases left unmatched: 15. The length of the CDR3 is 16 residues. DNA of the CDR3: TGCAGTGCTAACCACGACCAGCGGGGGATGGGGGAGACCCAGTACTTC. Protein sequence: CSANHDQRGMGETQYF.

The chain carries TRBV7-2 and TRBJ2-1, with D unclear. The V gene's germline CDR1 is SGHTA and CDR2 FQGNSA. V lost 2 bases to trimming and J lost 5 bases, with 10 bases between them. The CDR3 is made up of 14 amino acids. CDR3 sequence (DNA): TGTGCCAGCAGCTTACCGACGGCCAACAATGAGCAGTTCTTC. The encoded protein is CASSLPTANNEQFF.

The chain's CDR3 is CASSIFSGNEQFF. The CDR3 nucleotides are TGTGCCAGCAGCATCTTTTCTGGGAATGAGCAGTTCTTC. The chain combines TRBV7-9 with TRBJ2-1; D uncertain. The germline V gene encodes CDR1 SEHNR and CDR2 FQNEAQ (reference sequence). V shed 5 bases and J shed 7 bases, with 12 bases lying between them. This CDR3 region has 13 residues.

DNA for the CDR3: TGTGCCAGCAGCCAAGCCGGGGGGATGTATGCTTTCTTT. Its protein is CASSQAGGMYAFF. The chain has TRBV14 and TRBJ1-1, with D perhaps TRBD1 (5 bases). V was shortened by 1 base and J by 11 bases, with 14 bases between the two germline ends. The germline CDR1 and CDR2 sequences are SGHDN and FVKESK. CDR3 length equals 13 residues.

The chain carries TRBV5-1 and TRBJ2-1; 7 nucleotides agree with TRBD1. Germline V CDR1 and CDR2: SGHRS, YFSETQ. The CDR3 is 17 amino acids. V trimming: 4 bases; J trimming: 9 bases; junction bases outside the gene matches: 19. CDR3 in amino acids: CASSVDRSVTLRAEQFF. CDR3 nucleotide sequence: TGCGCCAGCAGCGTGGACAGGTCCGTAACTTTACGGGCTGAGCAGTTCTTC. Looking up the rest from reference TRBV5-1 and TRBJ2-1 gives the full variable domain: KAGVTQTPRYLIKTRGQQVTLSCSPISGHRSVSWYQQTPGQGLQFLFEYFSETQRNKGNFPGRFSGRQFSNSRSEMNVSTLELGDSALYLCASSVDRSVTLRAEQFFGPGTRLTVL.

The chain joins TRBV11-2 to TRBJ1-1, with D perhaps TRBD1 (6 bases). The CDR3 covers 12 residues. Germline V gene sequence: CDR1 SGHAT, CDR2 FQNNGV. V lost 4 bases to trimming and J lost 6 bases, with 9 bases between them. CDR3 DNA sequence: TGTGCCAGCAGCTGGGGGCAGGCTGAAGCTTTCTTT. It is translated as CASSWGQAEAFF.

This clonotype was seen only a few times. The gene calls are TRBV13 and TRBJ2-4; D is perhaps TRBD2 (8 bases). Trimming left V 5 bases short and J 7 bases short, with 21 bases between. The CDR3 runs 16 residues. Germline V gives CDR1 PRHDT, CDR2 FYEKMQ (reference sequence). The CDR3 protein is CASSPSGQRGLNIQYF. In nucleotides, the CDR3 is TGTGCCAGCAGCCCGTCGGGACAGCGGGGGTTGAACATTCAGTACTTC.

This clonotype was observed a handful of times. The chain recombines TRBV13 with TRBJ2-1, with no clear D. The CDR3 has 17 residues. Between the trimmed V and J ends, which lost 4 bases and 6 bases, there was a span of 22 bases. The germline CDR1 and CDR2 sequences are PRHDT and FYEKMQ (reference sequence). The CDR3 nucleotides are TGTGCCAGCAGCTATAATGGGGTCATCCCCCCGGCCAATGAGCAGTTCTTC. The encoded protein is CASSYNGVIPPANEQFF.

V usage is TRBV12-3 or TRBV12-4 and J usage is TRBJ2-3, with a possible D match to TRBD2 (5 bases). V shed 3 bases and J shed 6 bases, with 10 bases lying between them. This CDR3 has 13 residues. CDR3 nucleotides: TGTGCCAGCAGTTTCCTTGGGGAGGATACGCAGTATTTT. It is translated as CASSFLGEDTQYF.

This chain joins TRBV5-5 and TRBJ1-5, with a possible D match to TRBD1 (5 bases). Germline V gene sequence: CDR1 SGHKS, CDR2 YYEKEE (reference sequence). The CDR3 runs 13 residues. Deletions cut 1 base from V and 6 bases from J, with 8 bases between. Here the CDR3 DNA reads TGTGCCAGCAGCTTGCGCAGGGCTCAGCCCCAGCATTTT. Protein product: CASSLRRAQPQHF.

This rearrangement joins TRBV5-1 to TRBJ2-1, with a possible D match to TRBD2 (6 bases). From germline, CDR1 is SGHRS and CDR2 YFSETQ. Trimming pared 4 bases from V and 11 bases from J, leaving 22 bases between. The CDR3 is made up of 15 amino acids. The CDR3 loop reads CASSPVVLGGKKQFF. The CDR3 region has the DNA TGCGCCAGCAGCCCCGTGGTCTTGGGGGGAAAAAAGCAGTTCTTC.

The V call is TRBV6-5, the J call TRBJ2-1; a possible D gene is TRBD1 (5 bases). TRBJ2-5 matches the DNA end more closely, so the J call is doubtful. CDR3 length: 14 residues. The germline V gene encodes CDR1 MNHEY and CDR2 SVGAGI. The CDR3 loop reads CASGLRMGLETQYF. The CDR3 bases are TGTGCCAGCGGGCTAAGGATGGGGCTAGAGACCCAGTACTTC.

This clonotype appeared a few times. CDR3 DNA: TGCGCCAGCAGCTTCGGAACACTTGGAAACACCATATATTTT. It encodes CASSFGTLGNTIYF. The chain is built from TRBV5-1 and TRBJ1-3; D remains unclear. Germline V gives CDR1 SGHRS, CDR2 YFSETQ. CDR3 size: 14 residues. V lost 2 bases and J 3 bases, leaving 9 bases between the germline ends.

V is TRBV5-1 and J is TRBJ2-7, with D possibly TRBD2 on 5 matching bases. This CDR3 contains 11 residues. Germline lookup yields CDR1 SGHRS and CDR2 YFSETQ. With 7 bases removed from V and 9 bases from J, the gap between germline ends came to 14 bases. The CDR3 loop reads CASSPGSGQYF. The CDR3 nucleotides are TGCGCCAGCTCTCCGGGGTCGGGGCAGTACTTC.

CDR3 bases: TGTGCCAGCAGCCAGAAAAGGGTCGCATATCAAGAGACCCAGTACTTC. This gives the protein CASSQKRVAYQETQYF. The chain recombines TRBV7-9 with TRBJ2-5; D gene unclear. Trimming removed 5 bases at V and 2 bases at J, with 18 bases between. There are 16 residues in the CDR3. Per germline, CDR1 SEHNR and CDR2 FQNEAQ (reference sequence).

This clonotype showed up just once. The chain links TRBV6-1 to TRBJ2-7, with 7 positions matching TRBD1. The germline V gene encodes CDR1 MNHNS and CDR2 SASEGT. This CDR3 is built from 14 residues. The V segment lost 4 bases and the J segment 5 bases; nucleotides outside the gene matches: 8. The CDR3 DNA reads TGTGCCAGCAGTGGTTCGACAGGGAGCAACGAGCAGTACTTC. Translated: CASSGSTGSNEQYF.

The CDR3 DNA is TGTGCCTGGATTGGACACGGACCCACCTCTTACTCTGGAAACACCATATATTTT. Residues: CAWIGHGPTSYSGNTIYF. V and J are TRBV30 and TRBJ1-3, with TRBD1 as a possible D gene (5 bases). Germline lookup yields CDR1 GTSNPN and CDR2 SVGIG (reference sequence). This CDR3 has 18 amino acids. The V end lost 4 bases, the J end lost 0 bases, and 22 bases lay between the germline ends. The complete variable domain, with remaining parts taken from reference TRBV30 and TRBJ1-3, reads SQTIHQWPATLVQPVGSPLSLECTVEGTSNPNLYWYRQAAGRGLQLLFYSVGIGQISSEVPQNLSASRPQDRQFILSSKKLLLSDSGFYLCAWIGHGPTSYSGNTIYFGEGSWLTVV.

The chain joins TRBV11-2 to TRBJ2-5, with 7 bases that match TRBD1. CDR1 SGHAT and CDR2 FQNNGV come from the germline V gene. J was trimmed by 1 base and V by 2 bases; bases with no gene match: 4. This CDR3 is 15 amino acids long. The CDR3 nucleotides are TGTGCCAGCAGCTTATCATGGACAGGCCAAGAGACCCAGTACTTC. Translating it yields CASSLSWTGQETQYF.

The chain couples TRBV7-3 to TRBJ2-5; D is unresolved. Trimming stripped 1 base from V and 11 bases from J, with 14 bases between. CDR3 length equals 13 residues. The germline V gene encodes CDR1 SGHTA and CDR2 FQGTGA. The DNA for the CDR3 is TGTGCCAGCAGCTTAAGAAACTCCGGAAAGCAGTACTTC. It yields the protein CASSLRNSGKQYF.

The sample holds a few counts of this clonotype. The gene calls are TRBV7-3 and TRBJ2-3; 8 bases are a match to TRBD1. Trimming took 5 bases from V and 1 from J; bases not matched to a gene: 8. This CDR3 region has 16 residues. The germline gives CDR1 SGHTA, CDR2 FQGTGA. The CDR3 region is CASSVAGTGRTDTQYF. DNA for the CDR3: TGTGCCAGCAGCGTAGCCGGGACAGGCCGCACAGATACGCAGTATTTT.

V and J are TRBV4-2 and TRBJ1-4; D is unclear. The CDR3 is made up of 15 amino acids. The V gene lost 1 base and the J gene lost 0 bases, with 6 bases spanning the gap. Germline V gives CDR1 LGHNA, CDR2 YNFKEQ. This chain's CDR3 is CASSQVQATNEKLFF. The CDR3 nucleotides are TGTGCCAGCAGCCAAGTTCAGGCAACTAATGAAAAACTGTTTTTT.